The entry below gives a single T cell receptor (beta chain) sequence along with its context. This sample is drawn from a study of T cells in tumors after PD-1 blockade. Profiling relied on immunoSEQ multiplex PCR, and the TCRdb table lists in-frame clones only, not all of them. The sample includes 60,000 to 65,000 clones, less than 85% of them seen just once. Germline assignment: CDR1 LNHDA and CDR2 SQIVND (reference sequence). The CDR3 covers 14 residues. With 8 bases removed from V and 0 bases from J, the gap between germline ends came to 10 bases. The chain recombines TRBV19 with TRBJ2-2; D gene ambiguous. The source was PBMCs, collected after anti-PD-1 treatment. The TCR sequence derives from a human donor with basal cell carcinoma. The CDR3 DNA reads as TGTGCCAGTTCTGGCATCGCGAACACCGGGGAGCTGTTTTTT. Translation: CASSGIANTGELFF.